Below, 27 T cell receptor beta chains from the same sample are listed, as sequenced in a study of blood T cell repertoires in COVID-19. Profiled with immunoSEQ multiplex PCR; TCRdb holds only in-frame clones, not every one. The table includes about 470,000 clones, about 90% detected once. Sequenced input: PBMCs or T cells enriched from blood (not recorded which). These receptors were obtained from a woman between 18 and 29 years old who had recovered from COVID-19.

This chain uses TRBV4-1 with TRBJ2-1; D may be TRBD2 (7 bases). Germline assignment: CDR1 MGHRA and CDR2 YSYEKL. This CDR3 contains 17 residues. The V end was cut by 4 bases, the J end by 0 bases, with 16 bases between. The CDR3 nucleotides read TGCGCCAGCAGCCTCCAGGGGAGGGAGAGCTCCTACAATGAGCAGTTCTTC. It codes for CASSLQGRESSYNEQFF.

The chain links TRBV7-8 to TRBJ2-6, with D unresolved. CDR3 length equals 15 residues. CDR1 is SGHVS, CDR2 FQNEAQ, per germline. V gave up 4 bases and J gave up 1 base, with 8 bases separating them. The DNA for the CDR3 is TGTGCCAGCAGCTACACACAATCTGGGGCCAACGTCCTGACTTTC. It is translated as CASSYTQSGANVLTF.

The chain carries TRBV5-1 and TRBJ1-2; no clear D. V gave up 1 base and J gave up 4 bases, with 14 bases separating them. CDR1 is SGHRS, CDR2 YFSETQ, per germline. This CDR3 contains 15 residues. CDR3 in DNA: TGCGCCAGCAGCTTGATGGCCGGGGTTAGCTATGGCTACACCTTC. Protein sequence: CASSLMAGVSYGYTF.

V gene TRBV6-1 combines with J gene TRBJ2-2, with TRBD1 matching over 9 bases. This CDR3 comprises 16 residues. The ends lost 3 bases at V and 3 bases at J; junction bases unmatched: 5. Germline loops: CDR1 MNHNS, CDR2 SASEGT. The CDR3 sequence: CASSEGTGTHTGELFF. The CDR3 region has the DNA TGTGCCAGCAGTGAGGGGACAGGGACCCACACCGGGGAGCTGTTTTTT.

This chain connects TRBV21-1 to TRBJ1-3; the D segment call TRBD1 is taken from the table without a DNA check. TRBV21-1 is an annotated pseudogene. The CDR3 consists of 15 residues. The CDR3 here is CASSNGAPGGNTIYF. The DNA for the CDR3 is TGTGCCAGCAGCAATGGGGCCCCGGGTGGAAACACCATATATTTT.

This rearrangement joins TRBV10-2 to TRBJ1-2; D gene ambiguous. V shed 3 bases and J shed 1 base, with 6 bases lying between them. The germline V gene has CDR1 WSHSY and CDR2 SAAADI. The CDR3 loop spans 13 amino acids. The CDR3 loop reads CASSDGLNYGYTF. The CDR3, as DNA: TGCGCCAGCAGTGATGGACTTAACTATGGCTACACCTTC.

The genes are TRBV11-2 and TRBJ2-7; a possible D gene is TRBD2 (6 bases). This CDR3 region has 14 residues. Germline V CDR1 and CDR2: SGHAT, FQNNGV. Between the trimmed V and J ends, which lost 4 bases and 6 bases, there was a span of 16 bases. This chain's CDR3 is CASSSVVGGGEQYF. CDR3 bases: TGTGCCAGCAGCTCCGTCGTTGGGGGAGGCGAGCAGTACTTC.

As regards this clone: One junction end does not reproduce the germline sequence, and a read error may be involved. The rearrangement uses TRBV2 and TRBJ1-2, with D perhaps matching TRBD1 (6 bases). The CDR3 runs 11 residues. Germline values: CDR1 SNHLY, CDR2 FYNNEI. CDR3 sequence (DNA): TGTGCCAGCTGGGGAGACAGGCTTTTCGCCTTC. Protein sequence: CASWGDRLFAF. The whole variable domain, remainder taken from reference TRBV2 and TRBJ1-2, is EPEVTQTPSHQVTQMGQEVILRCVPISNHLYFYWYRQILGQKVEFLVSFYNNEISEKSEIFDDQFSVERPDGSNFTLKIRSTKLEDSAMYFCASWGDRLFAFGSGTRLTVV.

V and J are TRBV18 and TRBJ2-1; 8 bases are a match to TRBD2. The CDR3 contains 17 residues. Germline CDR1 is KGHSH and CDR2 is LQKENI. After removal of 0 bases from V and 6 bases from J, the junction contained 10 bases not matched to a gene. CDR3 sequence (DNA): TGTGCCAGCTCACCACCCCGGGGGGGAGATCAGGGCAATGAGCAGTTCTTC. It specifies CASSPPRGGDQGNEQFF.

The V call is TRBV7-2, the J call TRBJ1-6; a possible D gene is TRBD1 (5 bases). Germline V CDR1 and CDR2: SGHTA, FQGNSA. Deletions cut 5 bases from V and 9 bases from J, with 17 bases between. This CDR3 has 15 amino acids. This CDR3 reads CASSDGQLSGSPLHF. The DNA of the CDR3 is TGTGCCAGCAGCGATGGACAACTCTCGGGTTCACCCCTCCACTTT.

V gene TRBV5-1 combines with J gene TRBJ2-1; a possible D gene is TRBD2 (7 bases). The germline V gene encodes CDR1 SGHRS and CDR2 YFSETQ. CDR3 length: 15 residues. Trimming took 0 bases from V and 7 from J, leaving 14 bases between them. For the CDR3, the DNA is TGCGCCAGCAGCTTGGAGTGGGGGCGGGGGAATGAGCAGTTCTTC. Its protein product is CASSLEWGRGNEQFF.

This clone is a singleton in its sample. The genes are TRBV18 and TRBJ2-7; D might be TRBD2 (6 bases). CDR3 length: 15 amino acids. Germline V gene sequence: CDR1 KGHSH, CDR2 LQKENI. V lost 0 bases and J 0 bases, leaving 9 bases between the germline ends. This CDR3 is CASSPPGGYSYEQYF. DNA for the CDR3: TGTGCCAGCTCACCACCCGGGGGTTACTCCTACGAGCAGTACTTC.

The V call is TRBV2, the J call TRBJ2-1; TRBD1 matches 8 bases. V shed 5 bases and J 12 bases; nucleotides not matched to a gene: 6. The CDR3 covers 12 residues. Looked up from germline, CDR1 is SNHLY and CDR2 is FYNNEI. The CDR3 coding sequence is TGTGCCAGCAGTCGATCTACAGGGGGGCAGTTCTTC. It is translated as CASSRSTGGQFF.

The chain uses TRBV7-3 and TRBJ2-3; TRBD1 matches at 7 bases. Germline V lookup: CDR1 SGHTA, CDR2 FQGTGA. The ends lost 5 bases at V and 4 bases at J; junction bases unmatched: 3. The CDR3 runs to 13 residues. This CDR3 is CASSPTGADTQYF. As DNA, the CDR3 is TGTGCCAGCAGCCCTACAGGGGCAGATACGCAGTATTTT.

This chain connects TRBV4-1 to TRBJ2-2; D not certain. V was shortened by 4 bases and J by 1 base, with 4 bases between the two germline ends. CDR1 and CDR2 from the germline V gene are MGHRA and YSYEKL. This CDR3 is 13 amino acids long. DNA of the CDR3: TGCGCCAGCAGCCCAGTGAACACCGGGGAGCTGTTTTTT. Residues: CASSPVNTGELFF.

The rearrangement uses TRBV30 and TRBJ2-5; 8 positions agree with TRBD2. The CDR3 sequence is 15 residues long. With 2 bases clipped from V and 2 bases from J, the junction kept 7 bases outside the gene matches. Germline loops: CDR1 GTSNPN, CDR2 SVGIG (reference sequence). The CDR3 sequence is CAWSTSGRRQETQYF. The CDR3 bases are TGTGCCTGGAGTACAAGCGGGAGACGACAAGAGACCCAGTACTTC.

To note about this clone: Other DNA variants within this sample encode the same CDR3. The V gene is TRBV5-1, the J gene TRBJ1-6, with 9 bases matching TRBD1. This CDR3 comprises 14 residues. In germline, CDR1 is SGHRS, CDR2 YFSETQ. The V gene end was trimmed by 4 bases and the J gene end by 8 bases; junction bases not matched to a gene: 4. In nucleotides, the CDR3 is TGCGCCAGCAGCCTGGGACAGGGTGATTCACCCCTCCACTTT. It codes for CASSLGQGDSPLHF.

The chain joins TRBV6-5 to TRBJ1-5; TRBD1 aligns across 7 bases. The V segment lost 5 bases and the J segment 1 base; nucleotides outside the gene matches: 5. CDR1 MNHEY and CDR2 SVGAGI come from the germline V gene. The CDR3 loop spans 15 amino acids. The CDR3 spells CASSPAGGSNQPQHF. In nucleotides, the CDR3 is TGTGCCAGCAGTCCCGCAGGGGGGAGCAATCAGCCCCAGCATTTT.

The chain links TRBV7-2 to TRBJ1-3; tentatively, D is TRBD1 (5 bases). The CDR3 is 15 residues long. V shed 1 base and J shed 0 bases, with 7 bases lying between them. Per the germline V gene, CDR1 is SGHTA and CDR2 is FQGNSA. The CDR3 DNA reads TGTGCCAGCAGCTTAGGGCAGGGCTCTGGAAACACCATATATTTT. Translating gives CASSLGQGSGNTIYF.

This chain connects TRBV10-1 to TRBJ2-7, with D tentatively TRBD1 (6 bases). The CDR3 totals 14 residues. V was trimmed by 8 bases and J by 5 bases, leaving 19 bases between them. CDR1 and CDR2 from the germline V gene are WNHNN and SYGVQD (reference sequence). In nucleotides, the CDR3 is TGCGCCAGCCCTGGAGCCAGGGGAAGGGACGAGCAGTACTTC. This encodes CASPGARGRDEQYF.

The CDR3 loop is CASYSGDFSYEQYF. The DNA for the CDR3 is TGTGCCAGCTATAGCGGGGACTTCTCCTACGAGCAGTACTTC. The rearrangement uses TRBV2 and TRBJ2-7, with TRBD2 matching over 8 bases. Germline loops: CDR1 SNHLY, CDR2 FYNNEI. The V gene end was trimmed by 8 bases and the J gene end by 0 bases; junction bases not matched to a gene: 6. The CDR3 consists of 14 residues.

The chain carries TRBV4-1 and TRBJ1-1; D remains unclear. In germline, CDR1 is MGHRA, CDR2 YSYEKL. The CDR3 spans 16 residues. The ends were cut back, 0 bases at V and 0 bases at J, with 11 bases in the middle. The CDR3 sequence is CASSQEINTVNTEAFF. CDR3 nucleotides: TGCGCCAGCAGCCAAGAAATAAATACGGTGAACACTGAAGCTTTCTTT.

The chain has TRBV30 and TRBJ1-2, with D tentatively TRBD1 (6 bases). The CDR3 has 14 residues. Germline V gene sequence: CDR1 GTSNPN, CDR2 SVGIG (reference sequence). The V gene lost 1 base and the J gene lost 3 bases, with 12 bases spanning the gap. DNA for the CDR3: TGTGCCTGGAGTGAGGACAGTTGGGACTATGGCTACACCTTC. Translating it yields CAWSEDSWDYGYTF.

The chain is built from TRBV5-1 and TRBJ2-3, with D possibly TRBD2 on 7 matching bases. CDR1 is SGHRS and CDR2 is YFSETQ in the germline V gene. The V and J ends lost 10 bases and 2 bases respectively, with 17 bases between them. The CDR3 spans 14 residues. The CDR3 region is CASQPGGVTDTQYF. The CDR3 DNA sequence: TGCGCCTCCCAGCCGGGGGGCGTCACAGATACGCAGTATTTT.

This CDR3 reads CASSRTSGGYEQFF. CDR3 DNA sequence: TGTGCCAGCAGCCGGACTAGCGGGGGATATGAGCAGTTCTTC. The rearrangement links TRBV6-2 or TRBV6-3 to TRBJ2-1; TRBD2 matches at 13 bases. This CDR3 spans 14 amino acids. Germline V gene sequence: CDR1 MNHEY, CDR2 SVGEGT. Trimming cost V 6 bases and J 8 bases; bases outside gene matches: 4.

This chain uses TRBV10-3 with TRBJ1-5, with D uncertain. Per the germline V gene, CDR1 is ENHRY and CDR2 is SYGVKD. The V end was cut by 0 bases, the J end by 4 bases, with 10 bases between. CDR3 size: 15 residues. CDR3 residues: CAISESEDRNQPQHF. The CDR3 bases are TGTGCCATCAGTGAGTCAGAGGATAGAAATCAGCCCCAGCATTTT.

The rearrangement uses TRBV7-8 and TRBJ1-5; D might be TRBD1 (6 bases). This CDR3 has 15 residues. V was trimmed by 1 base and J by 6 bases, leaving 13 bases between them. Germline V gene lookup returns CDR1 SGHVS and CDR2 FQNEAQ. CDR3 in amino acids: CASSLGGGPSQPQHF. The CDR3 DNA is TGTGCCAGCAGCTTAGGGGGGGGCCCCAGTCAGCCCCAGCATTTT.